These 14 T cell receptor beta chains were all obtained from the same sample, sequenced in a study of cytomegalovirus exposure and HLA in healthy donors. The assay was immunoSEQ multiplex PCR, and TCRdb's table has in-frame clones only and misses some. The table lists around 250,000 clones, about 90% of them singletons. Sequenced input: PBMCs. Receptor source: a woman under 30 in good health and CMV-seronegative.

The chain carries TRBV28 and TRBJ2-3; TRBD1 might be the D (5 bases). This CDR3 contains 13 residues. V gave up 6 bases and J gave up 3 bases, with 10 bases separating them. The germline V gene has CDR1 MDHEN and CDR2 SYDVKM. The CDR3 bases are TGTGCCAGCAGCCTACCAGGGACAGATACGCAGTATTTT. Protein: CASSLPGTDTQYF.

The genes are TRBV9 and TRBJ2-3; 13 nucleotides agree with TRBD2. The CDR3 sequence is 16 residues long. Per germline, CDR1 SGDLS and CDR2 YYNGEE. With 3 bases clipped from V and 4 bases from J, the junction kept 5 bases outside the gene matches. In nucleotides, the CDR3 is TGTGCCAGCAGCGATGGACTAGCGGGGGTCGCAGATACGCAGTATTTT. It encodes CASSDGLAGVADTQYF.

V is TRBV6-4 and J is TRBJ1-1; D may be TRBD1 (5 bases). Trimming took 2 bases from V and 1 from J, leaving 8 bases between them. The CDR3 runs 14 residues. Germline loops: CDR1 MRHNA, CDR2 SNTAGT. CDR3 in DNA: TGTGCCAGCAGTGACAGCACAGGGAACACTGAAGCTTTCTTT. This encodes CASSDSTGNTEAFF.

The V and J genes are TRBV4-1 and TRBJ2-1; D is undetermined. V was clipped by 4 bases and J by 3 bases, with 10 bases between them. The CDR3 length is 14 residues. Germline CDR1 and CDR2: MGHRA and YSYEKL. CDR3 in amino acids: CASSRAPSYNEQFF. The CDR3 DNA follows: TGCGCCAGCAGCCGAGCCCCTAGCTACAATGAGCAGTTCTTC.

V gene TRBV27 combines with J gene TRBJ1-1, with D maybe TRBD1 (6 bases). This CDR3 region has 14 residues. CDR1 and CDR2 from the germline V gene are MNHEY and SMNVEV (reference sequence). V was clipped by 5 bases and J by 2 bases, with 12 bases between them. This CDR3 reads CASSPTGGNTEAFF. Written as DNA, the CDR3 is TGTGCCAGCAGTCCGACAGGAGGTAACACTGAAGCTTTCTTT.

This chain uses TRBV29-1 with TRBJ2-2; D possibly corresponds to TRBD1 (5 bases). V was trimmed by 5 bases and J by 2 bases, leaving 12 bases between them. Germline assignment: CDR1 SQVTM and CDR2 ANQGSEA. The CDR3 consists of 14 residues. The DNA of the CDR3 is TGCAGCGTTTATCAGGGCAGAAACACCGGGGAGCTGTTTTTT. Its translation: CSVYQGRNTGELFF.

The chain links TRBV11-2 to TRBJ1-4; D is unclear. V gave up 0 bases and J gave up 4 bases, with 9 bases separating them. Germline CDR1 is SGHAT and CDR2 is FQNNGV. The CDR3 has 15 residues. CDR3 in amino acids: CASSLEGGYNEKLFF. The DNA of the CDR3 is TGTGCCAGCAGCTTAGAGGGCGGGTATAATGAAAAACTGTTTTTT.

The rearrangement uses TRBV30 and TRBJ2-6; perhaps TRBD1 as D (5 bases). From germline, CDR1 is GTSNPN and CDR2 SVGIG (reference sequence). The CDR3 is 13 residues long. The V end lost 7 bases, the J end lost 1 base, and 8 bases lay between the germline ends. The CDR3, as DNA: TGTGCCTTGCAGGGATCTGGGGCCAACGTCCTGACTTTC. Protein sequence: CALQGSGANVLTF.

The chain joins TRBV11-2 to TRBJ2-7, with D tentatively TRBD2 (6 bases). The germline V gene has CDR1 SGHAT and CDR2 FQNNGV. The CDR3 has 12 residues. V lost 4 bases and J 4 bases, leaving 8 bases between the germline ends. In nucleotides, the CDR3 is TGTGCCAGCAGCTCGGGGGTTTACGAGCAGTACGTC. This codes for CASSSGVYEQYV.

This chain joins TRBV14 and TRBJ2-1; D might be TRBD2 (6 bases). V lost 3 bases, J lost 9 bases, and 18 bases lay in between. The CDR3 covers 15 residues. Looked up from germline, CDR1 is SGHDN and CDR2 is FVKESK. Here the CDR3 reads CASSHASSDAIEQFF. The DNA for the CDR3 is TGTGCCAGCAGCCACGCGTCTAGCGACGCCATTGAGCAGTTCTTC.

The chain recombines TRBV7-6 with TRBJ2-1, with unresolved D. V lost 2 bases and J lost 0, with 20 bases in between. This CDR3 comprises 19 residues. CDR1 and CDR2 from the germline V gene are SGHVS and FNYEAQ. For the CDR3, the DNA is TGTGCCAGCAGCTTATCGGGTTCAGTGGCCTTGGGCTCCTACAATGAGCAGTTCTTC. This codes for CASSLSGSVALGSYNEQFF.

The chain links TRBV5-1 to TRBJ1-1; the D gene is possibly TRBD1 (5 bases). Germline V gene data show CDR1 as SGHRS and CDR2 as YFSETQ. Trimming shortened V by 0 bases and J by 5 bases, and 14 bases separated the two germline ends. This CDR3 spans 15 amino acids. The CDR3 here is CASSLGLSRGTEAFF. In DNA form, the CDR3 reads TGCGCCAGCAGCTTGGGGTTATCTAGGGGAACTGAAGCTTTCTTT. The variable domain in full, with the rest retrieved from reference TRBV5-1 and TRBJ1-1, is KAGVTQTPRYLIKTRGQQVTLSCSPISGHRSVSWYQQTPGQGLQFLFEYFSETQRNKGNFPGRFSGRQFSNSRSEMNVSTLELGDSALYLCASSLGLSRGTEAFFGQGTRLTVV.

The chain combines TRBV28 with TRBJ1-3; D ambiguous. CDR1 and CDR2 (germline): MDHEN, SYDVKM. Deletions cut 4 bases from V and 0 bases from J, with 13 bases between. CDR3 length equals 16 residues. CDR3 coding DNA: TGTGCCAGCAGTTCTCCCACCGACTCCTCTGGAAACACCATATATTTT. As protein: CASSSPTDSSGNTIYF.

The chain has TRBV7-2 and TRBJ1-4, with a weak D call TRBD1 (6 bases). Trimming removed 0 bases from V and 4 bases from J, with 12 bases in between. CDR3 length equals 16 residues. CDR1 SGHTA and CDR2 FQGNSA come from the germline V gene. In DNA form, the CDR3 reads TGTGCCAGCAGCTTAGCTCTGACAGGCGTTAATGAAAAACTGTTTTTT. Its translation is CASSLALTGVNEKLFF. Full variable domain (outside the CDR3, taken from reference TRBV7-2 and TRBJ1-4): GAGVSQSPSNKVTEKGKDVELRCDPISGHTALYWYRQSLGQGLEFLIYFQGNSAPDKSGLPSDRFSAERTGGSVSTLTIQRTQQEDSAVYLCASSLALTGVNEKLFFGSGTQLSVL.